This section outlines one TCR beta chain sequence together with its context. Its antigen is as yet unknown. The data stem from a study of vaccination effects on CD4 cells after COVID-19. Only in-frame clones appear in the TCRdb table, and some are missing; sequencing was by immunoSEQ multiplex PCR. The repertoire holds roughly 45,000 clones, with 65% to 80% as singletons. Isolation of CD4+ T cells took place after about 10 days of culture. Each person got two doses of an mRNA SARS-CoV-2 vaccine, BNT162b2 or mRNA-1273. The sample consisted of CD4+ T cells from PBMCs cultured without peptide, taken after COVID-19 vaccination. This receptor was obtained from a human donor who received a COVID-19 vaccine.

CDR3 DNA: TGCGCCAGCAGCTTGGCCGGAGTGGGAATCCCTGGAGAGCAGTTCTTC. It encodes CASSLAGVGIPGEQFF. The chain has TRBV5-1 and TRBJ2-1; D is undetermined. V was cut by 0 bases and J by 10 bases, with 20 bases left in between. Germline values: CDR1 SGHRS, CDR2 YFSETQ. The CDR3 is made up of 16 amino acids.